This record looks at one T cell receptor (beta chain) sequence and its context. Source study methods: Estimates of nucleated cell counts were drawn from the amplification of reference gene primers. Using immunoSEQ multiplex PCR, the repertoire was profiled, and TCRdb retains in-frame clones only, with some absent. V, J and clone size are taken as reported in that table, and D and trimming were inferred from the DNA itself. The table has approximately 61,000 clones, over 65% seen once. This entry comes from a study of blood T cell repertoires in COVID-19. Turning to the study itself: The study drew acute and convalescent COVID-19 samples from the United States, Italy and Spain.

The CDR3 sequence is 12 residues long. The V segment lost 5 bases and the J segment 5 bases; nucleotides outside the gene matches: 1. The sequence derives from a man at least 80 years old with active or convalescent COVID-19. The specimen sequenced was peripheral blood. V and J are TRBV12-3 or TRBV12-4 and TRBJ2-5; 8 nucleotides align to TRBD2. The DNA of the CDR3 is TGTGCCAGCAGTCCGGGAGGGGAGACCCAGTACTTC. It yields the protein CASSPGGETQYF.